The 24 T cell receptor beta chains below were found in one sample sequenced in a study of T-cell memory formation after mild COVID-19. TCRdb re-derived calls from the 5' RACE reads in MiXCR, one entry per CDR3 protein. The sample shows approximately 250,000 distinct CDR3 sequences, about 17% of them seen only once. Material: PBMCs or a T cell subset sorted from them (not recorded which). These receptors all come from a man aged 18 to 29 who had mild COVID-19 (a few samples of this study predate the infection). Cell type and time point are not known.

The CDR3 sequence is CASRAAGTGNQPQHF. The DNA for the CDR3 is TGTGCCAGCAGAGCGGCCGGGACAGGGAATCAGCCCCAGCATTTT. The rearrangement uses TRBV6-5 and TRBJ1-5; the match to TRBD1 covers 9 bases. V shed 6 bases, J shed 4 bases, and the junction held 7 bases outside the gene matches. Germline V gene lookup returns CDR1 MNHEY and CDR2 SVGAGI. The CDR3 length is 15 residues.

There are many counts of this clonotype. The V and J genes are TRBV18 and TRBJ2-3; D not resolved. Trimming shortened V by 3 bases and J by 3 bases, and 4 bases separated the two germline ends. The CDR3 totals 12 residues. Germline loops: CDR1 KGHSH, CDR2 LQKENI. CDR3 nucleotides: TGTGCCAGCTCACCGGGGACAGATACGCAGTATTTT. Amino acid sequence: CASSPGTDTQYF.

This clonotype has just a few counts. This sequence joins TRBV29-1 and TRBJ2-1; TRBD1 matches 7 bases. Trimming removed 5 bases from V and 3 bases from J; junction bases left unmatched: 10. The CDR3 loop spans 15 amino acids. Germline V CDR1 and CDR2: SQVTM, ANQGSEA. The CDR3 DNA follows: TGCAGCGTTTCGGGGACAGAAACAAACTACAATGAGCAGTTCTTC. This encodes CSVSGTETNYNEQFF.

This clonotype has a handful of counts. V gene TRBV7-9 combines with J gene TRBJ1-1; a possible D gene is TRBD1 (5 bases). Trimming removed 4 bases at V and 10 bases at J, with 16 bases between. This CDR3 is 13 amino acids long. The V gene's germline CDR1 is SEHNR and CDR2 FQNEAQ (reference sequence). The CDR3 here is CASSSTREKGAFF. DNA for the CDR3: TGTGCCAGCAGCTCCACCAGGGAAAAAGGAGCTTTCTTT. The entire variable domain, with the rest obtained from reference TRBV7-9 and TRBJ1-1, is as follows: DTGVSQNPRHKITKRGQNVTFRCDPISEHNRLYWYRQTLGQGPEFLTYFQNEAQLEKSRLLSDRFSAERPKGSFSTLEIQRTEQGDSAMYLCASSSTREKGAFFGQGTRLTVV.

This chain joins TRBV19 and TRBJ2-1, with 10 bases matching TRBD2. The V and J ends lost 7 bases and 9 bases, in that order; junction bases with no gene match: 6. This CDR3 is 13 amino acids long. Germline CDR1 reads LNHDA; CDR2 reads SQIVND (reference sequence). CDR3 protein: CASTGAGGFEQFF. The DNA for the CDR3 is TGTGCCAGTACCGGAGCGGGGGGGTTTGAGCAGTTCTTC.

The genes are TRBV3-1 and TRBJ2-1; no definite D call. Germline assignment: CDR1 LGHDT and CDR2 YNNKEL (reference sequence). CDR3 length equals 13 residues. V was cut by 4 bases and J by 6 bases, with 10 bases left in between. The CDR3, as DNA: TGTGCCAGCAGCCCGACCACCGCCAATGAGCAGTTCTTC. It is translated as CASSPTTANEQFF.

This clonotype has a handful of counts. V and J are TRBV4-3 and TRBJ2-7, with TRBD2 matching over 9 bases. This CDR3 comprises 16 residues. Germline V gives CDR1 LGHNA, CDR2 YSLEER. J gave up 3 bases and V 4 bases, and 10 bases lay outside the gene matches. This chain's CDR3 is CASSLSSGGLSYEQYF. CDR3 DNA sequence: TGCGCCAGCAGCCTAAGCAGCGGGGGGTTGAGCTACGAGCAGTACTTC.

This chain connects TRBV6-2 or TRBV6-3 to TRBJ1-2; D is unclear. The germline gives CDR1 MNHEY, CDR2 SVGEGT. V was clipped by 5 bases and J by 8 bases, with 15 bases between them. The CDR3 is 13 residues long. In nucleotides, the CDR3 is TGTGCCAGCAGTCACGTCGGTATGGACGGCTACACCTTC. Its protein product is CASSHVGMDGYTF.

This clonotype turned up a few times. This rearrangement joins TRBV3-1 to TRBJ1-1; D possibly corresponds to TRBD1 (6 bases). Trimming pared 4 bases from V and 8 bases from J, leaving 11 bases between. The germline gives CDR1 LGHDT, CDR2 YNNKEL (reference sequence). The CDR3 sequence is 12 residues long. The CDR3 sequence: CASSPGAAEAFF. The CDR3 nucleotides are TGTGCCAGCAGCCCAGGGGCGGCGGAAGCTTTCTTT.

This clonotype occurred many times. J is TRBJ2-2 and V is TRBV4-3; 7 bases are shared with TRBD2. Germline V gene lookup returns CDR1 LGHNA and CDR2 YSLEER. The CDR3 has 16 amino acids. V gave up 0 bases and J gave up 0 bases; unmatched junction bases: 1. In DNA form, the CDR3 reads TGCGCCAGCAGCCAAGATCGGGGGGCGAACACCGGGGAGCTGTTTTTT. It specifies CASSQDRGANTGELFF.

This clonotype occurred a few times. V gene TRBV5-1 combines with J gene TRBJ2-5; D is possibly TRBD1 or TRBD2 (6 bases each). This CDR3 is built from 15 residues. Germline V gene data show CDR1 as SGHRS and CDR2 as YFSETQ. The V end was cut by 2 bases, the J end by 1 base, with 12 bases between. This chain's CDR3 is CASSFLGGPQETQYF. In DNA, the CDR3 is TGCGCCAGCAGCTTTCTCGGGGGCCCCCAAGAGACCCAGTACTTC. The full variable domain, its missing parts supplied by reference TRBV5-1 and TRBJ2-5, is KAGVTQTPRYLIKTRGQQVTLSCSPISGHRSVSWYQQTPGQGLQFLFEYFSETQRNKGNFPGRFSGRQFSNSRSEMNVSTLELGDSALYLCASSFLGGPQETQYFGPGTRLLVL.

The chain links TRBV28 to TRBJ2-7; 9 positions match TRBD1. The CDR3 runs to 13 residues. CDR1 is MDHEN, CDR2 SYDVKM, per germline. J lost 0 bases, V lost 9 bases, and 3 bases had no gene match. The CDR3 DNA sequence: TGTGCCAGTCGGGACAGGGCCTCCTACGAGCAGTACGTC. It encodes CASRDRASYEQYV.

The chain uses TRBV12-3 or TRBV12-4 and TRBJ2-3, with TRBD2 identical over 10 bases. With V trimmed by 6 bases and J by 3 bases, 6 bases remained unmatched. The CDR3 is 15 amino acids. CDR3 sequence reads: CASSASGGFTDTQYF. The CDR3 nucleotides read TGTGCCAGCAGCGCTAGCGGGGGTTTTACAGATACGCAGTATTTT.

This clonotype has just a few counts. The chain links TRBV9 to TRBJ2-7; D may correspond to TRBD1 or TRBD2 (6 bases each). The CDR3 consists of 15 residues. V lost 0 bases and J 5 bases, leaving 15 bases between the germline ends. Germline V gene lookup returns CDR1 SGDLS and CDR2 YYNGEE. CDR3 loop: CASSVEGGRSDEQYF. The CDR3 DNA reads as TGTGCCAGCAGCGTAGAAGGGGGGCGCAGTGACGAGCAGTACTTC.

The chain uses TRBV6-5 and TRBJ1-6; D is perhaps TRBD1 (5 bases). Germline V CDR1 and CDR2: MNHEY, SVGAGI. The CDR3 loop spans 15 amino acids. V shed 2 bases and J shed 9 bases, with 14 bases lying between them. The CDR3 coding sequence is TGTGCCAGCAGTTACCCCCCGCGGCAGGGTTCACCCCTCCACTTT. Translation gives CASSYPPRQGSPLHF.

This chain uses TRBV2 with TRBJ1-4, with D perhaps matching TRBD1 (6 bases). Trimming cost V 7 bases and J 8 bases, with 17 bases left between them. Germline loops: CDR1 SNHLY, CDR2 FYNNEI. This CDR3 contains 14 residues. CDR3 DNA: TGTGCCAGCACCAGAGGAGGGGGGGTCGAAAAACTGTTTTTT. It yields the protein CASTRGGGVEKLFF.

This clonotype was seen only a few times. The chain uses TRBV5-1 and TRBJ1-1; 8 bases match TRBD1. The CDR3 is 15 residues long. Germline loops: CDR1 SGHRS, CDR2 YFSETQ. V trimming: 4 bases; J trimming: 5 bases; junction bases outside the gene matches: 10. The CDR3 sequence is CASSTSQGGITEAFF. DNA for the CDR3: TGCGCCAGCAGCACATCACAGGGGGGCATAACTGAAGCTTTCTTT.

This clonotype occurred many times. The chain is built from TRBV4-1 and TRBJ2-1; 8 positions match TRBD1. The germline CDR1 and CDR2 sequences are MGHRA and YSYEKL. J gave up 1 base and V 5 bases, and 7 bases lay outside the gene matches. The CDR3 totals 16 residues. CDR3: CASSLKDRVSYNEQFF. The CDR3, as DNA: TGCGCCAGCAGCTTAAAGGACAGGGTTTCCTACAATGAGCAGTTCTTC.

V is TRBV19 and J is TRBJ1-1; the match to TRBD1 covers 8 bases. This CDR3 comprises 16 residues. Germline lookup yields CDR1 LNHDA and CDR2 SQIVND (reference sequence). Germline trimming cut 5 bases from V and 4 bases from J; bases unmatched to any gene: 12. The CDR3 DNA reads TGTGCCAGTAGTCTCCCCCCGACAGGGGACGGCACTGAAGCTTTCTTT. It is translated as CASSLPPTGDGTEAFF. Looking up the rest from reference TRBV19 and TRBJ1-1 gives the full variable domain: DGGITQSPKYLFRKEGQNVTLSCEQNLNHDAMYWYRQDPGQGLRLIYYSQIVNDFQKGDIAEGYSVSREKKESFPLTVTSAQKNPTAFYLCASSLPPTGDGTEAFFGQGTRLTVV.

The chain joins TRBV10-3 to TRBJ2-1, with 9 positions matching TRBD2. V shed 2 bases, J shed 3 bases, and the junction held 5 bases outside the gene matches. CDR1 and CDR2 from the germline V gene are ENHRY and SYGVKD. The CDR3 spans 16 residues. The CDR3 reads CAISEAGGNYYNEQFF. The DNA for the CDR3 is TGTGCCATCAGTGAGGCGGGGGGGAACTACTACAATGAGCAGTTCTTC.

This clonotype was found a few times. The chain combines TRBV1 with TRBJ2-7; whether TRBD1, the table's D call, matches the DNA was not checked. TRBV1 is designated a pseudogene. The CDR3 has 14 residues. Here the CDR3 reads CTSSQEGQGYEQYF. In nucleotides, the CDR3 is TGCACCAGCAGCCAAGAAGGGCAGGGCTACGAGCAGTACTTC.

This clonotype has at least ten counts. The rearrangement joins TRBV7-2 to TRBJ1-4; tentatively, D is TRBD1 (5 bases). CDR1 SGHTA and CDR2 FQGNSA come from the germline V gene. Trimming cost V 5 bases and J 7 bases, with 17 bases left between them. The CDR3 extends over 15 amino acids. This chain's CDR3 is CASSPRPTQGEKLFF. In DNA, the CDR3 is TGTGCCAGCAGCCCCAGACCAACCCAGGGTGAAAAACTGTTTTTT.

The genes are TRBV2 and TRBJ2-7; D not certain. Trimming took off 6 bases at V and 3 bases at J, with 12 bases between the two ends. The CDR3 length is 13 residues. Per the germline V gene, CDR1 is SNHLY and CDR2 is FYNNEI. The CDR3 reads CASSSDVNYEQYF. CDR3 DNA sequence: TGTGCCAGCAGCTCGGACGTGAACTACGAGCAGTACTTC. The full variable domain, with the rest looked up from reference TRBV2 and TRBJ2-7, is EPEVTQTPSHQVTQMGQEVILRCVPISNHLYFYWYRQILGQKVEFLVSFYNNEISEKSEIFDDQFSVERPDGSNFTLKIRSTKLEDSAMYFCASSSDVNYEQYFGPGTRLTVT.

This chain connects TRBV12-3 or TRBV12-4 to TRBJ1-6; D is unresolved. The CDR3 runs to 13 residues. Trimming cost V 6 bases and J 13 bases, with 16 bases left between them. The CDR3 protein is CASRPTGELPLHF. DNA of the CDR3: TGTGCCAGCAGGCCCACCGGGGAATTGCCCCTCCACTTT.